These 7 T cell receptor beta chains were all obtained from the same sample, sequenced in a study of siplizumab effects on memory and regulatory T cells. The assay was immunoSEQ multiplex PCR, and TCRdb's table has in-frame clones only and misses some. The sample shows roughly 60,000 clones, 90% to 98% of them seen only once. Sequencing input: naive CD8+ T cells sorted from blood. Receptors originate from a human donor in good health.

The chain recombines TRBV4-1 with TRBJ2-7, with TRBD1 identical over 7 bases. The CDR3 contains 16 residues. With 4 bases clipped from V and 0 bases from J, the junction kept 9 bases outside the gene matches. Germline CDR1 MGHRA, CDR2 YSYEKL. CDR3 in amino acids: CASSPFSGQSSYEQYF. The CDR3 DNA is TGCGCCAGCAGCCCTTTCTCGGGACAGAGCTCCTACGAGCAGTACTTC.

The gene calls are TRBV7-2 and TRBJ1-1; D possibly corresponds to TRBD1 (6 bases). This CDR3 has 14 residues. Germline loops: CDR1 SGHTA, CDR2 FQGNSA. V was pared by 4 bases and J by 3 bases, with 12 bases between. The CDR3 region has the DNA TGTGCCAGCAGCTCGATGGGACAACACACTGAAGCTTTCTTT. This encodes CASSSMGQHTEAFF.

V and J are TRBV9 and TRBJ1-2, with TRBD1 matching over 10 bases. The CDR3 length is 14 residues. J lost 6 bases, V lost 1 base, and 3 bases had no gene match. CDR1 is SGDLS and CDR2 is YYNGEE in the germline V gene. CDR3 sequence reads: CASSVSTGGDGYTF. Here the CDR3 DNA reads TGTGCCAGCAGCGTATCGACAGGGGGCGATGGCTACACCTTC.

This clone was detected a few times. This sequence joins TRBV9 and TRBJ1-5, with no clear D. The CDR3 covers 14 residues. The V gene lost 0 bases and the J gene lost 0 bases, with 4 bases spanning the gap. CDR1 SGDLS and CDR2 YYNGEE come from the germline V gene. The CDR3 here is CASSVDFSNQPQHF. In DNA form, the CDR3 reads TGTGCCAGCAGCGTAGACTTTAGCAATCAGCCCCAGCATTTT.

The genes are TRBV29-1 and TRBJ2-2; 7 nucleotides match TRBD1. J was trimmed by 4 bases and V by 1 base; bases with no gene match: 6. This CDR3 is 15 amino acids long. Germline V lookup: CDR1 SQVTM, CDR2 ANQGSEA. For the CDR3, the DNA is TGCAGCGTTGAAGCCGGGACAGCGACCACCGGGGAGCTGTTTTTT. Encoded protein: CSVEAGTATTGELFF.

The chain links TRBV7-3 to TRBJ2-1, with D possibly matching TRBD2 (5 bases). From germline, CDR1 is SGHTA and CDR2 FQGTGA. This CDR3 spans 12 amino acids. With 4 bases removed from V and 7 bases from J, the gap between germline ends came to 8 bases. Here the CDR3 reads CASSYTRNEQFF. Here the CDR3 DNA reads TGTGCCAGCAGCTACACTAGAAATGAGCAGTTCTTC.

This chain connects TRBV6-6 to TRBJ2-1; perhaps TRBD1 as D (5 bases). The CDR3 consists of 13 residues. V was trimmed by 1 base and J by 15 bases, leaving 16 bases between them. Germline values: CDR1 MNHNY, CDR2 SVGAGI (reference sequence). CDR3 amino acids: CASSYLGLQDSFF. The DNA for the CDR3 is TGTGCCAGCAGTTACTTGGGGCTTCAGGATTCGTTCTTC.